This TCR beta chain appears in the sequencing data of a study of CD8 T cells in ankylosing spondylitis. The CDR3 is made up of 14 amino acids. Trimming pared 4 bases from V and 2 bases from J, leaving 11 bases between. This clonotype was counted ten times or more. TCRdb recomputed calls from the 5' RACE reads with MiXCR, one row per CDR3 protein. The table shows some 340,000 distinct CDR3 sequences, with 14% to 15% occurring only once. The specimen was blood, either unsorted or a sorted T cell fraction (not recorded which). The chain employs TRBV12-3 or TRBV12-4 and TRBJ2-5; TRBD2 might be the D (7 bases). The sequence was obtained from a male donor with ankylosing spondylitis or in good health (not recorded which). The CDR3 DNA follows: TGTGCCAGCAGTTCGGAGGGGGGGCAAGAGACCCAGTACTTC. Its translation is CASSSEGGQETQYF.